Listed below are T cell receptor beta chains from one sample, sequenced in a study of OX40 agonist ivuxolimab in advanced cancers. Sequencing was performed with immunoSEQ multiplex PCR; in TCRdb, only in-frame clones are kept and a portion is missing. Among roughly 69,000 clones listed, more than 75% were seen once. The input for sequencing was CD4+ or CD8+ T cells sorted from blood, taken in a trial of the OX40 agonist ivuxolimab. Receptors were obtained from an adult with an advanced solid tumor such as melanoma, head and neck, liver or kidney cancer. CDR3s include the opening cysteine and the closing phenylalanine or tryptophan. The D gene is left open where the match is weak. Size values are once, few and many counts, or a class for expanded clones, and some rows have none.

v_call: TRBV18; j_call: TRBJ2-1; d_call: TRBD1; clone_size: .; cdr3_nt: TGTGCCAGCTCACCGACCGACAGGGGCCTGGTTTTCTTC; cdr3_aa: CASSPTDRGLVFF
v_call: TRBV9; j_call: TRBJ2-5; d_call: .; clone_size: .; cdr3_nt: TGTGCCAGCGGGGAACAGGGAGGGCAACAAGAGACCCAGTACTTC; cdr3_aa: CASGEQGGQQETQYF
v_call: TRBV28; j_call: TRBJ2-3; d_call: .; clone_size: .; cdr3_nt: TGTGCCAGCAGTATAAGCACAGATACGCAGTATTTT; cdr3_aa: CASSISTDTQYF
v_call: TRBV5-1; j_call: TRBJ2-1; d_call: TRBD1; clone_size: few; cdr3_nt: TGCGCCAGCAGCCCCCGGACAGGAGATATTTACAATGAGCAGTTCTTC; cdr3_aa: CASSPRTGDIYNEQFF
v_call: TRBV9; j_call: TRBJ2-1; d_call: TRBD1; clone_size: .; cdr3_nt: TGTGCCAGCAGCGCCCAAACAGGGGGCAATGAGCAGTTCTTC; cdr3_aa: CASSAQTGGNEQFF
v_call: TRBV28; j_call: TRBJ2-7; d_call: .; clone_size: .; cdr3_nt: TGTGCCAGCAGACCCGGTGGGCGGTACGAGCAGTACTTC; cdr3_aa: CASRPGGRYEQYF
v_call: TRBV19; j_call: TRBJ2-6; d_call: TRBD2; clone_size: .; cdr3_nt: TGTGCCAGTAGTATAGTAGGGAGGGCCATCTCTGGGGCCAACGTCCTGACTTTC; cdr3_aa: CASSIVGRAISGANVLTF
v_call: TRBV6-6; j_call: TRBJ1-2; d_call: TRBD1; clone_size: .; cdr3_nt: TGTGCCAGCAGTCTGGGGACAGAAGTAAACTATGGCTACACCTTC; cdr3_aa: CASSLGTEVNYGYTF
v_call: TRBV5-1; j_call: TRBJ1-1; d_call: .; clone_size: .; cdr3_nt: TGCGCCAGCAGCTTGTGGGCAGGGGTGAACACTGAAGCTTTCTTT; cdr3_aa: CASSLWAGVNTEAFF
v_call: TRBV28; j_call: TRBJ1-1; d_call: .; clone_size: few; cdr3_nt: TGTGCCAGCAGTTTCACCGCCTCGGGGACAAGGCTGGCTTTCTTT; cdr3_aa: CASSFTASGTRLAFF
v_call: TRBV29-1; j_call: TRBJ1-1; d_call: .; clone_size: .; cdr3_nt: TGCAGCGTTGAGGTCGGCCTGAACACTGAAGCTTTCTTT; cdr3_aa: CSVEVGLNTEAFF
v_call: TRBV7-3; j_call: TRBJ2-3; d_call: TRBD2; clone_size: .; cdr3_nt: TGTGCCAGCAGCCAGACCGGGACTAGAGGCGATACGCAGTATTTT; cdr3_aa: CASSQTGTRGDTQYF
v_call: TRBV10-3; j_call: TRBJ1-2; d_call: .; clone_size: .; cdr3_nt: TGTGCCATCAGTGAGATCCAAGGCCCTAGTAGCGGCTACACCTTC; cdr3_aa: CAISEIQGPSSGYTF
v_call: TRBV4-1; j_call: TRBJ2-7; d_call: TRBD2; clone_size: .; cdr3_nt: TGCGCCAGCAGCCAGGCTACGACTAGCGGGGCCTACGAGCAGTACTTC; cdr3_aa: CASSQATTSGAYEQYF
v_call: TRBV6-4; j_call: TRBJ2-1; d_call: TRBD1; clone_size: few; cdr3_nt: TGTGCCAGCAGTGAAACCCGGGACAGCGCGAACGAGCAGTTCTTC; cdr3_aa: CASSETRDSANEQFF
v_call: TRBV28; j_call: TRBJ2-5; d_call: .; clone_size: once; cdr3_nt: TGTGCCAGCAGTCCGCCCCCCGGGATGGGAGGTGAGACCCAGTACTTC; cdr3_aa: CASSPPPGMGGETQYF
v_call: TRBV5-4; j_call: TRBJ1-1; d_call: .; clone_size: .; cdr3_nt: TGTGCCAGCAGCTTGGCCGCCGGACGGGTGAACACTGAAGCTTTCTTT; cdr3_aa: CASSLAAGRVNTEAFF
v_call: TRBV19; j_call: TRBJ2-1; d_call: TRBD2; clone_size: .; cdr3_nt: TGTGCCAGTAGTTACAGGGGACTAGCGGTCAATGAGCAGTTCTTC; cdr3_aa: CASSYRGLAVNEQFF
v_call: TRBV30; j_call: TRBJ1-1; d_call: .; clone_size: .; cdr3_nt: TGTGCCTGGGAACGGGGAGACACTGAAGCTTTCTTT; cdr3_aa: CAWERGDTEAFF
v_call: TRBV10-1; j_call: TRBJ2-1; d_call: TRBD2; clone_size: .; cdr3_nt: TGCGCCAGCAGCCCGGCGGTAGCGGGGGGCTCCTACAATGAGCAGTTCTTC; cdr3_aa: CASSPAVAGGSYNEQFF
v_call: TRBV2; j_call: TRBJ2-7; d_call: .; clone_size: .; cdr3_nt: TGTGCCATCGGGCCCCCCATCGTCTTC; cdr3_aa: CAIGPPIVF
v_call: TRBV2; j_call: TRBJ1-2; d_call: TRBD1; clone_size: .; cdr3_nt: TGTGCCAGCAGCGGACAGGTGGACCCCTCGGGTGGCTACACCTTC; cdr3_aa: CASSGQVDPSGGYTF
v_call: TRBV25-1; j_call: TRBJ1-1; d_call: .; clone_size: .; cdr3_nt: TGTGCCAGCAGTTATAGGGGCGGACTAAGAGCTTTCTTT; cdr3_aa: CASSYRGGLRAFF
v_call: TRBV28; j_call: TRBJ2-1; d_call: TRBD1; clone_size: .; cdr3_nt: TGTGCCAGCACCACAGGGGGACAGGGTGCCCATGAGCAGTTCTTC; cdr3_aa: CASTTGGQGAHEQFF
v_call: TRBV6-6; j_call: TRBJ2-3; d_call: .; clone_size: .; cdr3_nt: TGTGCCAGCAGTTCGGGACGGAGCACAGATACGCAGTATTTT; cdr3_aa: CASSSGRSTDTQYF
v_call: TRBV7-6; j_call: TRBJ2-6; d_call: .; clone_size: few; cdr3_nt: TGTGCCAGCAGCTCCTCGTCCGGGGCCAACGTCCTGACTTTC; cdr3_aa: CASSSSSGANVLTF
v_call: TRBV10-2; j_call: TRBJ2-7; d_call: .; clone_size: few; cdr3_nt: TGCGCCAGCAGGGAGGGACTGGCCGAGCAGTACTTC; cdr3_aa: CASREGLAEQYF
v_call: TRBV18; j_call: TRBJ1-4; d_call: TRBD1; clone_size: few; cdr3_nt: TGTGCCAGCTCAACGCAAGCATATCACAGGGGGAATGAAAAACTGTTTTTT; cdr3_aa: CASSTQAYHRGNEKLFF
v_call: TRBV6-6; j_call: TRBJ2-7; d_call: TRBD2; clone_size: few; cdr3_nt: TGTGCCAGCAGTTACTCGACTAGCGGGAGCTACGAGCAGTACTTC; cdr3_aa: CASSYSTSGSYEQYF
v_call: TRBV16; j_call: TRBJ1-3; d_call: .; clone_size: .; cdr3_nt: TGTGCCAGCAGCCAATCACCTGGGAGAAACACCATATATTTT; cdr3_aa: CASSQSPGRNTIYF
v_call: TRBV13; j_call: TRBJ2-7; d_call: .; clone_size: few; cdr3_nt: TGTGCCAGCAGCTTACTGGGACGGCCCTACGAGCAGTACTTC; cdr3_aa: CASSLLGRPYEQYF
v_call: TRBV19; j_call: TRBJ2-2; d_call: TRBD2; clone_size: .; cdr3_nt: TGTGCCAGTAGACGGACTAGCGGGGGGGCTTCGGGCACCGGGGAGCTGTTTTTT; cdr3_aa: CASRRTSGGASGTGELFF
v_call: TRBV11-3; j_call: TRBJ2-3; d_call: .; clone_size: .; cdr3_nt: TGTGCCAGCAGAAACCCCCGGGACGGCAGCACAGATACGCAGTATTTT; cdr3_aa: CASRNPRDGSTDTQYF
v_call: TRBV6-1; j_call: TRBJ2-7; d_call: TRBD1; clone_size: .; cdr3_nt: TGTGCCAGCAGTGAACGGACAGGGGGCTTAGGCGAGCAGTACTTC; cdr3_aa: CASSERTGGLGEQYF
v_call: TRBV7-6; j_call: TRBJ2-5; d_call: TRBD2; clone_size: .; cdr3_nt: TGTGCCAGCAGCTCGGCCCAGGGACTAGCGGCACAAGAGACCCAGTACTTC; cdr3_aa: CASSSAQGLAAQETQYF
v_call: TRBV6-5; j_call: TRBJ1-5; d_call: .; clone_size: .; cdr3_nt: TGTGCCAGCAGAAGGGACAGCAATCAGCCCCAGCATTTT; cdr3_aa: CASRRDSNQPQHF
v_call: TRBV7-9; j_call: TRBJ2-1; d_call: TRBD2; clone_size: few; cdr3_nt: TGTGCCAGCAGCTTAGTAGCGGGGGGGAACAATGAGCAGTTCTTC; cdr3_aa: CASSLVAGGNNEQFF
v_call: TRBV7-9; j_call: TRBJ2-1; d_call: .; clone_size: .; cdr3_nt: TGTGCCAGCAGCGAGACTGGGGATGAGCAGTTCTTC; cdr3_aa: CASSETGDEQFF
v_call: TRBV7-9; j_call: TRBJ2-5; d_call: .; clone_size: .; cdr3_nt: TGTGCCAGCAGCTCGGGTACACTGAGGCTGGGGGAGACCCAGTACTTC; cdr3_aa: CASSSGTLRLGETQYF
v_call: TRBV5-1; j_call: TRBJ2-1; d_call: .; clone_size: .; cdr3_nt: TGCGCCAGCAGTTCGGAAGGGGAACCATACAATGAGCAGTTCTTC; cdr3_aa: CASSSEGEPYNEQFF
v_call: TRBV5-6; j_call: TRBJ2-3; d_call: .; clone_size: .; cdr3_nt: TGTGCCAGCAGCTTGGCCGTAACTAGCTTAGATACGCAGTATTTT; cdr3_aa: CASSLAVTSLDTQYF
v_call: TRBV28; j_call: TRBJ1-3; d_call: TRBD1; clone_size: .; cdr3_nt: TGTGCCAGCAGTTTACCCGGGACAGGGGGAAACACCATATATTTT; cdr3_aa: CASSLPGTGGNTIYF
v_call: TRBV21-1; j_call: TRBJ1-1; d_call: .; clone_size: .; cdr3_nt: TGTGCCAGCAGACCACAGGGGATGAACACTGAAGCTTTCTTT; cdr3_aa: CASRPQGMNTEAFF
v_call: TRBV6-1; j_call: TRBJ2-5; d_call: TRBD1; clone_size: .; cdr3_nt: TGTGCCAGCAGACCCACAGGGGACGCCGGGACCCAGTACTTC; cdr3_aa: CASRPTGDAGTQYF
v_call: TRBV4-3; j_call: TRBJ2-5; d_call: .; clone_size: .; cdr3_nt: TGCGCCAGCAGCCAAACTTTTCGGGAGAGGGAGACCCAGTACTTC; cdr3_aa: CASSQTFRERETQYF
v_call: TRBV18; j_call: TRBJ2-2; d_call: TRBD1; clone_size: .; cdr3_nt: TGTGCCAGCTCACCACGGTCAGGGGGCACGAACACCGGGGAGCTGTTTTTT; cdr3_aa: CASSPRSGGTNTGELFF
v_call: TRBV9; j_call: TRBJ2-3; d_call: TRBD2; clone_size: .; cdr3_nt: TGTGCCAGCAGCGTAGGATTTCCCGGGACTAGCGGAGGCACAGATACGCAGTATTTT; cdr3_aa: CASSVGFPGTSGGTDTQYF